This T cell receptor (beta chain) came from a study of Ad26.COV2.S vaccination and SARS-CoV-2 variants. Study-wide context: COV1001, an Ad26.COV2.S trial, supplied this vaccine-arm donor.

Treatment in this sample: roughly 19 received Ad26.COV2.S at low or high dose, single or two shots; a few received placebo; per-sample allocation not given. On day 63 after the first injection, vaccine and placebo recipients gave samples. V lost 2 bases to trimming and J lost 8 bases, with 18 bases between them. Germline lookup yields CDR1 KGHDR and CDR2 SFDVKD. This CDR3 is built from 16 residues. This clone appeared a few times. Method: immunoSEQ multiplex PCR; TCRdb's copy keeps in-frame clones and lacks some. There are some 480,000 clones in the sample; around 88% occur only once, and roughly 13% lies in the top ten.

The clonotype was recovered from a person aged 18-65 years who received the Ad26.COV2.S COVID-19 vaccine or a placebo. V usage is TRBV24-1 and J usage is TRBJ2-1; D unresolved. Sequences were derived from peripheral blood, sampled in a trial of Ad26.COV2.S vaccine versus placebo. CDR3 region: CATSDSGPTRNDEQFF. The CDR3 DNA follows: TGTGCCACCAGTGATTCTGGACCGACCCGAAACGATGAGCAGTTCTTC.